Sequencing of this T cell receptor (beta chain) was carried out in a study of shared clonotypes between healthy human individuals. Libraries were prepared by immunoSEQ multiplex PCR; TCRdb keeps only in-frame clonotypes and omits some of them. Here the sample spans more than 400,000 clones, roughly 95% being singletons. The V end lost 5 bases, the J end lost 4 bases, and 18 bases lay between the germline ends. The CDR3 is 16 residues long. Germline V gene lookup returns CDR1 SGHTA and CDR2 FQGTGA. This chain uses TRBV7-3 with TRBJ2-1; possibly TRBD1 or TRBD2 for D (5 bases each). The receptor was isolated from a woman in her twenties or thirties in good health. The specimen sequenced was naive CD4+ T cells sorted from blood. Subset denoted: CD45RA+ positively selected. The CDR3 sequence is CASSPQGRKSYNEQFF. Written as DNA, the CDR3 is TGTGCCAGCAGCCCTCAGGGACGAAAGAGTTACAATGAGCAGTTCTTC.